The clone carrying this TCR beta chain was seen ten or more times. Genomic DNA provided the template from which TCR beta VDJ and CDR3 profiles were obtained. MiXCR was run by TCRdb on the reads, yielding one entry per CDR3 protein. Of 180,000 or so distinct CDR3 sequences listed, 48% are singletons. This record belongs to a study of CD8+CD57+ T cells in acquired aplastic anemia. Study overall: Sorting CD4+ and CD8+ cells gave DNA averaging about 3.3 ug.

Patients sequenced had flow cytometry evidence of CD8+CD57+ cell expansion. Germline CDR1 SQVTM, CDR2 ANQGSEA. Trimming removed 2 bases from V and 4 bases from J; junction bases left unmatched: 9. The CDR3 sequence is 15 residues long. Sequencing used sorted CD4+, CD8+, or CD8+CD57+ T cells (not recorded which) from PBMCs. The rearrangement uses TRBV29-1 and TRBJ1-2, with 8 bases identical to TRBD1. This sequence was found in a human donor with aplastic anemia. The CDR3 DNA reads TGCAGCGTTGAATGGGCAGGGGGCTTTGGCTATGGCTACACCTTC. Encoded protein: CSVEWAGGFGYGYTF.